This passage covers 28 T cell receptor beta chains from one sample sequenced in a study of Tregs in tolerant kidney transplant recipients. Libraries were prepared by immunoSEQ multiplex PCR; TCRdb keeps only in-frame clonotypes and omits some of them. The ten top clones account for roughly 0.8%, within a sample of roughly 53,000 clones. The material was CD4+ T cells from blood, obtained before the transplant. The receptors come from a human donor who received a combined kidney and bone marrow transplant.

With regard to this clone: The read halts 3 residues ahead of the CDR3 end, with the missing end drawn from the germline J gene. This rearrangement joins TRBV6-4 to TRBJ1-5; D might be TRBD1 (5 bases). V was shortened by 7 bases and J by 0 bases, with 7 bases between the two germline ends. CDR1 is MRHNA and CDR2 is SNTAGT in the germline V gene. CDR3 length equals 13 residues. CDR3: CASIGDSNQPQHF. CDR3 DNA, as far as it was read: TGTGCCAGCATAGGGGATAGCAATCAGCCC.

As regards this clone: From the germline J gene comes the end of the CDR3, since the read stops 3 residues before it. This chain uses TRBV19 with TRBJ1-5, with 8 bases fitting TRBD1. The junction had 18 bases not matched to a gene; V was cut back by 5 bases and J by 6 bases. Germline V gene sequence: CDR1 LNHDA, CDR2 SQIVND (reference sequence). The CDR3 totals 18 residues. Partial CDR3 DNA: TGTGCCAGTAGTCCACTATGGGGGCAGGGGGCGTCGGGTCAGCCC. Translation gives CASSPLWGQGASGQP. The CDR3 in its entirety is CASSPLWGQGASGQPQHF.

Points on this clone: The CDR3 extends 3 residues past the end of the read, so its final part is completed from the germline J gene. The rearrangement uses TRBV13 and TRBJ1-2; D uncertain. V lost 1 base and J lost 2, with 11 bases in between. Germline assignment: CDR1 PRHDT and CDR2 FYEKMQ (reference sequence). The CDR3 is 15 amino acids. The CDR3 loop reads CASSLAPAGNYGYTF. The sequenced part of the CDR3 DNA is TGTGCCAGCAGCTTAGCACCGGCGGGAAACTATGGC.

As to this clone: The read stops 3 residues short of the end of the CDR3; the missing end is completed from the germline J gene. The V and J genes are TRBV20-1 and TRBJ2-3, with D hard to call. Germline V CDR1 and CDR2: DFQATT, SNEGSKA (reference sequence). Trimming left V 1 base short and J 0 bases short, with 11 bases between. The CDR3 has 15 residues. CDR3 protein: CSARGSGYSTDTQYF. The CDR3 bases that were read are TGCAGTGCTAGAGGATCCGGGTATAGCACAGATACG.

In the case of this clone: The DNA ends 3 residues before the CDR3 does, and the rest of the CDR3 is filled in from the germline J gene. The rearrangement joins TRBV2 to TRBJ2-5; 7 nucleotides align to TRBD1. The V gene's germline CDR1 is SNHLY and CDR2 FYNNEI. The V and J ends lost 8 bases and 2 bases, in that order; junction bases with no gene match: 2. The CDR3 is made up of 12 amino acids. The CDR3 sequence is CASQTGQETQYF. The sequenced CDR3 bases are TGTGCCAGCCAGACAGGGCAAGAGACC.

Of note for this clone: Read data end 3 residues before the CDR3 end; the end is taken from the germline J gene. The V gene is TRBV5-1, the J gene TRBJ2-5; D is perhaps TRBD1 (5 bases). The V end lost 1 base, the J end lost 5 bases, and 12 bases lay between the germline ends. The CDR3 is 14 amino acids. Germline lookup yields CDR1 SGHRS and CDR2 YFSETQ. The part of the CDR3 DNA that was read is TGCGCCAGCAGCTTGTCCCAGGGCTTGGAGACC. Translating gives CASSLSQGLET. The entire CDR3 sequence reads CASSLSQGLETQYF.

On this clone itself: Read sequence stops 3 residues before the CDR3 end, and the germline J gene provides the missing end. The J gene is TRBJ2-1, the V gene TRBV20-1; the match to TRBD2 covers 9 bases. The CDR3 covers 16 residues. V lost 8 bases to trimming and J lost 1 base; unmatched junction nucleotides: 12. Germline CDR1 is DFQATT and CDR2 is SNEGSKA (reference sequence). The CDR3 sequence is CSSRRAGGISYNEQFF. The sequenced CDR3 bases are TGCAGTTCCCGCAGGGCGGGGGGGATTTCCTACAATGAG.

The CDR3: CASSWKQGAGPIYF. CDR3 bases read: TGTGCCAGCAGCTGGAAACAGGGGGCCGGCCCC. V and J are TRBV7-8 and TRBJ1-3, with TRBD1 matching 9 bases. The sequence runs out 3 residues before the end of the CDR3; the remainder is reconstructed from the germline J gene. The CDR3 is made up of 14 amino acids. The germline V gene has CDR1 SGHVS and CDR2 FQNEAQ.

Concerning this clone: From the germline J gene comes the end of the CDR3, since the read stops 3 residues before it. The chain couples TRBV7-6 to TRBJ2-3, with unresolved D. V was trimmed by 0 bases and J by 5 bases, leaving 12 bases between them. The germline CDR1 and CDR2 sequences are SGHVS and FNYEAQ. This CDR3 is 15 amino acids long. CDR3 region: CASSLAGSLGDTQYF. The sequenced CDR3 bases are TGTGCCAGCAGCTTAGCGGGTAGCTTAGGAGATACG.

Worth noting for this clone: Read data end 3 residues before the CDR3 end; the end is taken from the germline J gene. The V and J genes are TRBV19 and TRBJ1-2, with D uncertain. The CDR3 is 13 amino acids. Germline V gene data show CDR1 as LNHDA and CDR2 as SQIVND (reference sequence). Trimming removed 5 bases from V and 6 bases from J, with 13 bases in between. Partial CDR3 DNA: TGTGCCAGTAGTTCCCATCACGGTGATGGC. This translates into CASSSHHGDG. The whole CDR3 protein is CASSSHHGDGYTF.

The CDR3 spells CASSLGSSEAFF. CDR3 bases read: TGTGCCAGTAGCCTCGGGTCAAGTGAA. The rearrangement joins TRBV19 to TRBJ1-1; no reliable D call. The read ends 3 residues before the CDR3 terminus; that terminus is restored from the germline J gene. The CDR3 is 12 residues long. Trimming removed 6 bases at V and 7 bases at J, with 12 bases between. Germline loops: CDR1 LNHDA, CDR2 SQIVND (reference sequence).

With respect to this clone: From the germline J gene comes the end of the CDR3, since the read stops 3 residues before it. This chain uses TRBV19 with TRBJ1-1, with D tentatively TRBD1 (5 bases). This CDR3 is 14 amino acids long. Germline assignment: CDR1 LNHDA and CDR2 SQIVND (reference sequence). Deletions cut 4 bases from V and 0 bases from J, with 9 bases between. The CDR3 is CASSKEGLNTEAFF. CDR3 DNA (partial): TGTGCCAGTAGTAAGGAGGGGTTGAACACTGAA.

Partial CDR3 DNA: TGTGCCAGTAGTCCGCACCTCAGGAATAGCAATCAGCCC. It translates to CASSPHLRNSNQP. The CDR3 in full is CASSPHLRNSNQPQHF. This chain joins TRBV19 and TRBJ1-5; D is unclear. The sequenced fragment ends 3 residues before the CDR3 boundary, so the rest is inferred from the germline J gene. Germline V CDR1 and CDR2: LNHDA, SQIVND (reference sequence). Trimming shortened V by 5 bases and J by 0 bases, and 14 bases separated the two germline ends. The CDR3 loop spans 16 amino acids.

As for this clone: Read coverage stops 3 residues before the CDR3 terminus; the germline J gene supplies the remainder. The rearrangement joins TRBV19 to TRBJ1-2, with 7 bases matching TRBD1. CDR1 and CDR2 from the germline V gene are LNHDA and SQIVND (reference sequence). CDR3 length: 16 residues. V dropped 5 bases and J dropped 0; count of bases not matched to a gene: 9. CDR3 DNA, as far as it was read: TGTGCCAGTAGTCTCCGGGCAGGGGGAGCTAACTATGGC. Its translation is CASSLRAGGANYG. The CDR3 as a whole reads CASSLRAGGANYGYTF. The variable domain in full, completed from reference TRBV19 and TRBJ1-2, reads DGGITQSPKYLFRKEGQNVTLSCEQNLNHDAMYWYRQDPGQGLRLIYYSQIVNDFQKGDIAEGYSVSREKKESFPLTVTSAQKNPTAFYLCASSLRAGGANYGYTFGSGTRLTVV.

On this clone: The read stops 3 residues short of the end of the CDR3; the missing end is completed from the germline J gene. The chain is built from TRBV19 and TRBJ2-7; 9 bases agree with TRBD1. The germline V gene encodes CDR1 LNHDA and CDR2 SQIVND (reference sequence). CDR3 length equals 15 residues. Unmatched junction bases numbered 9, after V lost 3 bases and J lost 6 bases. The DNA read from the CDR3 is TGTGCCAGTAGTATCGGAGGGACAGGGCGGGTCGAG. The encoded protein is CASSIGGTGRVE. The whole CDR3 is CASSIGGTGRVEQYF.

For this clone: The sequence runs out 3 residues before the end of the CDR3; the remainder is reconstructed from the germline J gene. This rearrangement joins TRBV6-2 or TRBV6-3 to TRBJ2-3; 13 bases are shared with TRBD2. V lost 4 bases and J lost 0; bases outside the gene matches: 4. From germline, CDR1 is MNHEY and CDR2 SVGEGT. The CDR3 is 17 residues long. This chain's CDR3 is CASSWGLAGISTDTQYF. The CDR3 bases that were read are TGTGCCAGCAGTTGGGGACTAGCGGGGATAAGCACAGATACG.

Note on this clone: Read sequence stops 3 residues before the CDR3 end, and the germline J gene provides the missing end. The J gene is TRBJ1-1, the V gene TRBV7-7; D ambiguous. Germline CDR1 reads SSHAT; CDR2 reads FNYEAQ (reference sequence). Trimming pared 5 bases from V and 0 bases from J, leaving 7 bases between. This CDR3 region has 13 residues. The part of the CDR3 DNA that was read is TGTGCCAGCAGCCCAGTTTTGAACACTGAA. This gives the protein CASSPVLNTE. The whole CDR3 sequence is CASSPVLNTEAFF.

Of note for this clone: The CDR3 end is not reached by the read, which stops 3 residues before it; the germline J gene fills it in. The chain has TRBV6-2 or TRBV6-3 and TRBJ1-4, with 12 bases lining up with TRBD1. The CDR3 extends over 15 amino acids. In germline, CDR1 is MNHEY, CDR2 SVGEGT. V shed 2 bases and J 10 bases; nucleotides not matched to a gene: 5. Incomplete CDR3 DNA: TGTGCCAGCAGTTACGGGGACAGGGGGCGTCGAAAA. This encodes CASSYGDRGRRK. The complete CDR3 sequence is CASSYGDRGRRKLFF.

Details on this clone: The CDR3 is cut off 3 residues early in the read; its end comes from the germline J gene. The chain is built from TRBV6-2 or TRBV6-3 and TRBJ1-2; the D gene is possibly TRBD1 (6 bases). Per the germline V gene, CDR1 is MNHEY and CDR2 is SVGEGT. Trimming took 7 bases from V and 2 from J, leaving 14 bases between them. The CDR3 runs to 14 residues. CDR3 DNA (partial): TGTGCCAGCACCGGTCAGCAGGGGAACTATGGC. Residues: CASTGQQGNYG. The whole CDR3 sequence is CASTGQQGNYGYTF.

Regarding this clone: The sequenced fragment ends 3 residues before the CDR3 boundary, so the rest is inferred from the germline J gene. The chain carries TRBV30 and TRBJ1-2; the match to TRBD1 covers 8 bases. Trimming took 3 bases from V and 7 from J; bases not matched to a gene: 10. Per germline, CDR1 GTSNPN and CDR2 SVGIG (reference sequence). The CDR3 totals 14 residues. The covered CDR3 bases are TGTGCCTGGAGAAGGACAGGGTCCGTTCCTGGC. It encodes CAWRRTGSVPG. The complete CDR3 protein is CAWRRTGSVPGYTF. Full variable domain (rest looked up from reference TRBV30 and TRBJ1-2): SQTIHQWPATLVQPVGSPLSLECTVEGTSNPNLYWYRQAAGRGLQLLFYSVGIGQISSEVPQNLSASRPQDRQFILSSKKLLLSDSGFYLCAWRRTGSVPGYTFGSGTRLTVV.

With respect to this clone: Read sequence stops 3 residues before the CDR3 end, and the germline J gene provides the missing end. The gene calls are TRBV20-1 and TRBJ1-5; TRBD1 matches 12 bases. V shed 6 bases, J shed 6 bases, and the junction held 6 bases outside the gene matches. This CDR3 spans 14 amino acids. Germline CDR1 is DFQATT and CDR2 is SNEGSKA (reference sequence). The CDR3 sequence is CSATGQGAAQPQHF. The part of the CDR3 DNA that was read is TGCAGTGCCACGGGACAGGGGGCGGCTCAGCCC.

CDR3 in amino acids: CASSFRQGETLHF. The sequenced CDR3 bases are TGCGCCAGCAGCTTTCGACAGGGTGAGACC. The chain carries TRBV5-1 and TRBJ1-6, with TRBD1 identical over 7 bases. Read sequence stops 3 residues before the CDR3 end, and the germline J gene provides the missing end. Germline CDR1 is SGHRS and CDR2 is YFSETQ. The CDR3 is 13 residues long.

Worth noting for this clone: The CDR3 goes on 3 residues after the read ends, and that part is filled in from the germline J gene. The chain uses TRBV6-2 or TRBV6-3 and TRBJ1-1, with D hard to call. The CDR3 has 11 residues. CDR1 and CDR2 (germline): MNHEY, SVGEGT. Partial CDR3 DNA: TGTGCCAGCAGTTACGCAGGAGGG. This translates into CASSYAGG. The full CDR3 is CASSYAGGAFF.

As to this clone: The missing CDR3 end, 3 residues past where the read stops, is filled in from the germline J gene. The sample holds other DNA sequences that translate to the same CDR3. The V gene is TRBV18, the J gene TRBJ1-5; D ambiguous. The CDR3 is made up of 14 amino acids. With 3 bases removed from V and 2 bases from J, the gap between germline ends came to 8 bases. Germline CDR1 reads KGHSH; CDR2 reads LQKENI. Partial CDR3 DNA: TGTGCCAGCTCACCTGGAACAGGCAATCAGCCC. It translates to CASSPGTGNQP. The whole CDR3 is CASSPGTGNQPQHF.

Remarks on this clone: The CDR3 is cut off 3 residues early in the read; its end comes from the germline J gene. This chain uses TRBV11-2 with TRBJ2-2; tentative D call: TRBD1 (6 bases). Germline V gives CDR1 SGHAT, CDR2 FQNNGV. This CDR3 has 15 residues. V lost 5 bases, J lost 4 bases, and 14 bases lay in between. Incomplete CDR3 DNA: TGTGCCAGCAGCGCATACAGGGTTGCCACCGGGGAG. Translating gives CASSAYRVATGE. The whole CDR3 is CASSAYRVATGELFF.

A note on this clone: The CDR3 end lies 3 residues beyond the end of the read and is filled in from the germline J gene. The rearrangement uses TRBV18 and TRBJ2-3; D possibly corresponds to TRBD1 (6 bases). Per the germline V gene, CDR1 is KGHSH and CDR2 is LQKENI. The V gene lost 0 bases and the J gene lost 5 bases, with 15 bases spanning the gap. CDR3 length: 16 amino acids. The covered CDR3 bases are TGTGCCAGCTCACCACCCAACAGGGCTAGGGGAGATACG. It translates to CASSPPNRARGDT. The whole CDR3 protein is CASSPPNRARGDTQYF.

CDR3 residues: CASSDRGQPQHF. The sequenced part of the CDR3 DNA is TGTGCCAGTAGTGACAGGGGTCAGCCC. The chain joins TRBV19 to TRBJ1-5, with 8 bases lining up with TRBD1. The read halts 3 residues ahead of the CDR3 end, with the missing end drawn from the germline J gene. The germline V gene encodes CDR1 LNHDA and CDR2 SQIVND (reference sequence). V lost 5 bases to trimming and J lost 6 bases; unmatched junction nucleotides: 0. This CDR3 spans 12 amino acids.

Note on this clone: The read ends 3 residues before the CDR3 terminus; that terminus is restored from the germline J gene. V and J are TRBV7-9 and TRBJ2-2, with 7 bases matching TRBD1. V lost 5 bases and J lost 4; bases outside the gene matches: 7. The CDR3 extends over 15 amino acids. Looked up from germline, CDR1 is SEHNR and CDR2 is FQNEAQ (reference sequence). Partial CDR3 DNA: TGTGCCAGCAGCAAACAGGGGAGCTTCACCGGGGAG. It translates to CASSKQGSFTGE. In full, the CDR3 is CASSKQGSFTGELFF.